A single T cell receptor beta chain is shown here with its context. This clone has just one count. The antigen it binds to is not known. Per-base quality was not reported, and no clone a single base away is much larger than it. These data originate in a study of cytomegalovirus exposure and HLA in healthy donors (dated by TCRdb to 2015 to 2018). Turning to the overall study: In an earlier analysis of about 560 of the donors, 250 to 350 Gb of sequence data and 90 million to 130 million unique TCR beta sequences from 180 million or so T cells were reported. An early release that covered fewer than 750 HLA-typed donors contained approximately 300 gigabases of sequencing data and 75 million to 100 million unique TCR sequences. The genetic ancestry cluster associated with self-reported Caucasian donors included about 81% of the roughly 360 genotyped donors. The study was designed to test whether signatures of past pathogen exposure could be identified by cataloging public T cell receptors. The study used immunosequencing to profile the T cell repertoires of 670 or so subjects and linked those repertoires to cytomegalovirus serostatus. Along with the 666-subject first cohort, a separate validation cohort of over a hundred different subjects was used. To predict cytomegalovirus infection status, the study combined high-throughput TCR immunosequencing, statistical association of individual TCRs with disease status, and machine learning. In a later analysis, previously published TCR beta repertoires from 670 or so donors were re-analyzed and high-resolution HLA genotyping was added so that TCR occurrence patterns could be studied. The later analysis used no new phenotypic data to find candidate immune exposures, relying instead on TCR beta sequences and their occurrence across donors. An earlier analysis of 587 of the donors used high-throughput TCR beta sequencing to judge whether each TCR beta V gene segment behaved as functional or pseudogenic. Donor age, sex, ethnicity and CMV serostatus were compiled together with the repertoire data. A later genetic analysis took genome-wide SNP genotypes for about 65% of the roughly 670 donors and used that subset as a discovery cohort. Every discovery cohort repertoire had been produced on one sequencing platform. Both class I and class II loci were covered by HLA typing, at four-digit resolution. The number of typed donors differed by locus: roughly 620-640 for A, B, C, DRB1 and DQB1; some 540 for DQA1; 606 for DPA1; and some 470 for DPB1. Roughly five DR-DQ haplotypes were treated as single units for association and clustering because of strong linkage in the cohort. Among a few hundred genotyped donors of the cohort, an average of around 240,000 unique TCR beta nucleotide sequences were sequenced per donor, roughly 20% of them non-productive.

Taken from cysteine to phenylalanine, the CDR3 has 13 residues. Of the read, only the CDR3 DNA is kept; its 39 bases are in frame from base 1. In the germline V gene (reference sequence), CDR1 corresponds to MNHNY and CDR2 to SVGAGI. Between the V and J ends, shortened by 7 bases and 4 bases respectively, the junction contains 13 bases. In total, roughly 710 healthy bone marrow donors made up the cohort. Cohort members were all nominally healthy when sampled, although unrecorded immune exposures were likely present. The donor was CMV seropositive and was included in the group of 270 or so seropositive cohort members. A peripheral blood sample was provided by each donor, and peripheral blood mononuclear cells were used for TCR beta sequencing. The Qiagen DNeasy Blood Extraction Kit was used to extract genomic DNA from the blood cell samples. Receptors were amplified or captured by the immunoSEQ multiplex PCR assay. For the multiplex PCR, a mixture combining 60 forward primers for TCR Vbeta segments and 13 reverse primers for TCR Jbeta segments was used. A multiplex PCR assay on genomic DNA amplified the CDR3 region of rearranged TCR beta genes. On the Illumina HiSeq System, the amplified TCR beta libraries were sequenced as 87-base-pair reads. In the authors' own workflow: A later analysis tallied around 82 million unique TCR beta chains across the 700 or so repertoires, and some 12 million of those chains were shared by two or more donors. Raw reads were error-corrected and collapsed into unique sequences by a nearest-neighbor algorithm in which closely related sequences were merged to remove PCR and sequencing errors. Alignment of CDR3 sequences to IMGT reference sequences was used to assign V, D and J gene segments. For a sequence to be retained, a match of at least six nucleotides was required to both a V gene segment and a J gene segment. A rearrangement was called productive if the CDR3 had no stop codons and remained in frame with V and J, and every other rearrangement was called non-productive. Following IMGT convention, CDR3 was defined as the stretch from the second conserved V-encoded cysteine up to the conserved J-encoded phenylalanine. Sequences without an unambiguous match to a single V gene segment were excluded from the earlier analysis of 500 to 700 of the donors. In an earlier analysis of several hundred of the donors, V segments were called functional above 56.7% productive rearrangements and were called segregating when the between-donor standard deviation exceeded 5%. A statistical classification framework was built to diagnose cytomegalovirus status from the catalog of TCR beta chain sequences. In a later analysis, V and J genes were assigned by comparing TCR nucleotide sequences against IMGT/GENE-DB human TR gene sequences. Using the TCRdist pipeline, a later analysis assigned CDR3 sequences along with most-parsimonious VDJ recombination scenarios. In a later analysis, each TCR beta chain was defined by its CDR3 amino acid sequence together with its V-gene family, and reads without a unique V-gene family were excluded. A later analysis removed roughly 590 highly shared, low-generation-probability nucleotide sequences to deal with suspected cross-contamination and a sequencing artifact. In a later analysis, a clonal expansion index for each public chain was calculated from normalized within-repertoire ranks of inferred template counts. In a later analysis, generation probabilities were computed using a VDJ recombination model fitted to out-of-frame rearrangements, and the results were checked against IGoR. Hypergeometric tests were used in a later analysis to score TCR-TCR, TCR-HLA and TCR-CMV co-occurrence, with a repertoire-size bias correction applied to the TCR pairs. A later analysis estimated false discovery rates by permuting HLA or CMV assignments 20 times. In a later analysis, co-occurring TCRs were grouped with DBSCAN, and TCRdist sequence similarity was added when clustering was performed within HLA-allele-positive subsets. Repertoires with fewer than 30,000 or more than 120,000 public chains were left out of co-occurrence clustering, as were five repertoires with anomalous nucleotide sharing. The table comes from immuneACCESS by way of TCRdb, which keeps in-frame sequences with V and J called. Part of the clones is missing from these tables; in studies checked, under half for an unresolved V gene and the rest for unknown reasons. V and J calls plus clone size are reproduced from that table; the DNA served to infer D and trimming. The sample yields under 200,000 clones; less than 90% were counted once. The ten biggest clones cover roughly 6.2% of the sample.

Paper-wide results and their limitations: In a later analysis, HLA-associated TCR beta chains showed more clonal expansion and lower generation probabilities than non-associated chains that were equally common. HLA typing was unavailable for some donors at each locus, so association tests used only the typed subset. Linkage disequilibrium might explain the correlated functional status among segregating V segments, but an unknown experimental factor could not be ruled out. V-gene and J-gene trimming of TCR beta chains was associated with a missense DCLRE1C variant in a later genetic analysis, and the association was replicated in an independent cohort. Around 16 rarely observed V segments, including chromosome 9 orphons, were excluded from the earlier analysis of several hundred of the donors because counts were too low. According to a later analysis, most CMV-associated TCR beta chains appeared to be HLA-restricted, and the HLA associations seemed to be driven largely by CMV exposure. The authors suggested that the approach could potentially be extended to other disease states and immunological phenotypes. A total of some 180 TCR beta chains were listed by the study as associated with cytomegalovirus. For the cohort, immune exposure information was limited to CMV serostatus. A later genetic analysis reported fewer N-insertions in productive TCRs among donors in an Asian-associated ancestry cluster than the roughly 620-donor mean. Cytomegalovirus status was reported to be diagnosed by the classifier with high specificity and sensitivity in both the original and validation cohorts. A further reported finding was that TCR beta sequences accurately predicted the HLA-A and HLA-B alleles for most subjects in the first cohort. Sequencing depth was assumed to be roughly uniform across donors in the presence/absence analyses, though that assumption may not hold. At a false discovery rate of 0.05, a later analysis linked approximately 18,000 TCR beta sequences to specific HLA alleles. In a later analysis, several top co-occurrence clusters were reported to appear linked to parvovirus B19, influenza, CMV and Epstein-Barr virus. In vitro tests confirmed that a few of the cytomegalovirus-associated TCR beta chains recognize cytomegalovirus antigens. In an earlier analysis of about 600 of the donors, most TCR beta V segments appeared in productive rearrangements about 87% or about 30% of the time, broadly matching IMGT annotations. In a later analysis, TCR association rates were found to vary across HLA loci, with the most associated TCRs seen for DRB1 alleles and the fewest for HLA-C alleles. Because the 87-base-pair reads could not distinguish some IMGT-functional V segments, including TRBV6-2 and TRBV6-3, those segments were excluded. The cohort was sequenced for TCR beta chains only, and without alpha or paired-chain data the features that could be detected were limited. A cluster of highly shared sequence variants was judged likely to be a technical artifact of the sequencing pipeline. While some public TCRs were present in many individuals, most TCR sequences turned up only very rarely across donors. Strong co-occurrence of HLA alleles, especially DR and DQ, made assigning TCR associations to individual alleles difficult.

Rearrangement joined TRBV6-6 to TRBJ1-2, with no confident D gene call. The TCR comes from a male donor in good health and CMV-seropositive. The specimen was PBMCs. The DNA sequence is as follows: TGTGCCAGCACTCACTCCGGAGGCTATGGCTACACCTTC. It encodes CASTHSGGYGYTF.